The clone carrying this TCR beta chain was counted only a few times. Its antigen is unknown. Individual TCR cDNA molecules each bore their own unique molecular identifier. TCRdb itself ran the 5' RACE reads through MiXCR, one entry per CDR3 protein. The sample lists roughly 82,000 distinct CDR3 sequences; over 10% were seen once. The data are from a study of spatial heterogeneity in lung cancer. Study-level findings and limits: Among blood samples, ubiquitous expanded tumor TCRs appeared more at resection than at follow-up.

The time point here: sample taken at primary tumor resection. Researchers sequenced whole RNA taken from tumor, nontumor lung or frozen PBMC without sorting. The origin of this receptor is a male donor with early-stage non-small cell lung cancer. Sequences were derived from PBMCs, sampled at surgery.

The DNA of the CDR3 is TGTGCCAGTCTTCCCGGGACAGGGACCGGGGCCAACGTCCTGACTTTC. Encoded protein: CASLPGTGTGANVLTF. J is TRBJ2-6 and V is TRBV19; 9 bases agree with TRBD1. This CDR3 contains 16 residues. The junction had 9 bases not matched to a gene; V was cut back by 8 bases and J by 4 bases. CDR1 and CDR2 (germline): LNHDA, SQIVND (reference sequence).